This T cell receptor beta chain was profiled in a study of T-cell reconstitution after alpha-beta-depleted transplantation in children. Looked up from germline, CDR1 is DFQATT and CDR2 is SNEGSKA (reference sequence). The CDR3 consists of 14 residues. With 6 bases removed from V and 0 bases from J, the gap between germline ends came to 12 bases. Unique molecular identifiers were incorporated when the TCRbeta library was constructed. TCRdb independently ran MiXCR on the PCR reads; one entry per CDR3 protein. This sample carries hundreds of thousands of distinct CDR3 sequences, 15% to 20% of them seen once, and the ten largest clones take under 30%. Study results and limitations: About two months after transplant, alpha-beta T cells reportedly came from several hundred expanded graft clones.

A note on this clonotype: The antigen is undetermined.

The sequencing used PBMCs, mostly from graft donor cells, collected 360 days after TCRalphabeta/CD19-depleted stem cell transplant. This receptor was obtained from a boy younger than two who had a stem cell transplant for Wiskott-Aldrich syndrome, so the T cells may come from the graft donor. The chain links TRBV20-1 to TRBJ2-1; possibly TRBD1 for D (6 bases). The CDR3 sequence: CSARDTRSYNEQFF. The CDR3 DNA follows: TGCAGTGCCCGGGACACCCGCTCCTACAATGAGCAGTTCTTC.